This T cell receptor (beta chain) was retrieved from a study of preoperative IRX-2 immunotherapy in early breast cancer. The CDR3 spans 17 residues. V dropped 2 bases and J dropped 0; count of bases not matched to a gene: 10. Germline V gives CDR1 MGHRA, CDR2 YSYEKL. Documented treatment: preoperative locoregional IRX-2 cytokine immunotherapy. The method was immunoSEQ multiplex PCR; TCRdb's version includes in-frame clones alone and lacks a portion of them. This repertoire shows about 43,000 clones, less than 95% found once; its top ten account for around 1.5%. The chain links TRBV4-1 to TRBJ2-7, with 7 positions matching TRBD1. Specimen: tumor tissue, collected after IRX-2 immunotherapy. This sequence was found in a human donor with breast cancer. The CDR3 DNA sequence: TGCGCCAGCAGCCAAAGCCCCGGGACAGCAAGCTCCTACGAGCAGTACTTC. Encoded protein: CASSQSPGTASSYEQYF.